The 17 T cell receptor beta chains presented below share a single source sample, sequenced in a study of Ad26.COV2.S vaccination and SARS-CoV-2 variants. TCRdb keeps only in-frame clones here, not all; method: immunoSEQ multiplex PCR. The sample has roughly 420,000 clones, approximately 87% seen once. As for treatment: 15 to 20 received Ad26.COV2.S at low or high dose, single or two shots; 5 received placebo; per-sample allocation not given. Day 63 after the first vaccine or placebo injection was the time point for sampling. The sample consisted of peripheral blood, taken in a trial of Ad26.COV2.S vaccine versus placebo. The receptors shown here come from a person between 18 and 65 years old who received the Ad26.COV2.S COVID-19 vaccine or a placebo.

The chain carries TRBV19 and TRBJ1-3; weak D call: TRBD1 (5 bases). V was trimmed by 9 bases and J by 0 bases, leaving 15 bases between them. The CDR3 loop spans 15 amino acids. Germline V gene data show CDR1 as LNHDA and CDR2 as SQIVND (reference sequence). As DNA, the CDR3 is TGTGCCAGCACACAACAGGTCTTCTCTGGAAACACCATATATTTT. Its protein is CASTQQVFSGNTIYF.

The genes are TRBV6-5 and TRBJ2-1, with D perhaps TRBD1 or TRBD2 (5 bases each). From germline, CDR1 is MNHEY and CDR2 SVGAGI. Trimming pared 8 bases from V and 6 bases from J, leaving 20 bases between. This CDR3 region has 15 residues. Here the CDR3 DNA reads TGTGCCAGCGGGCCCGGGACGGCGCTTGGCAATGAGCAGTTCTTC. Protein: CASGPGTALGNEQFF.

This clone has more than one count but fewer than ten. The chain employs TRBV4-1 and TRBJ2-5, with no clear D. The CDR3 sequence is 13 residues long. CDR1 and CDR2 from the germline V gene are MGHRA and YSYEKL. V was pared by 4 bases and J by 7 bases, with 13 bases between. This CDR3 reads CASSPAQSGTQYF. The CDR3 DNA is TGCGCCAGCAGCCCAGCCCAGAGTGGGACCCAGTACTTC.

The chain joins TRBV19 to TRBJ1-2, with 9 bases that match TRBD1. The CDR3 contains 17 residues. CDR1 LNHDA and CDR2 SQIVND come from the germline V gene (reference sequence). V was clipped by 4 bases and J by 3 bases; unmatched bases: 12. This chain's CDR3 is CASSKGPGDRDHYGYTF. CDR3 nucleotide sequence: TGTGCCAGTAGTAAAGGCCCTGGGGACAGGGACCACTATGGCTACACCTTC.

This clone was picked up a small number of times. The chain is built from TRBV4-3 and TRBJ2-1; no clear D gene. Trimming shortened V by 0 bases and J by 4 bases, and 4 bases separated the two germline ends. This CDR3 has 13 residues. Germline V CDR1 and CDR2: LGHNA, YSLEER. In nucleotides, the CDR3 is TGCGCCAGCAGCCAAGATCCGTACAATGAGCAGTTCTTC. This translates into CASSQDPYNEQFF.

This clone was observed once. The chain is built from TRBV6-5 and TRBJ1-5; tentatively, D is TRBD1 (6 bases). In germline, CDR1 is MNHEY, CDR2 SVGAGI. Trimming removed 6 bases at V and 4 bases at J, with 13 bases between. The CDR3 runs 14 residues. The CDR3 nucleotides read TGTGCCAGCAGCCGCAGACAGGATAATCAGCCCCAGCATTTT. Translation: CASSRRQDNQPQHF.

The chain carries TRBV15 and TRBJ2-1; D perhaps matches TRBD2 (6 bases). The CDR3 is made up of 17 amino acids. Trimming shortened V by 3 bases and J by 0 bases, and 15 bases separated the two germline ends. Per the germline V gene, CDR1 is LNHNV and CDR2 is YYDKDF (reference sequence). CDR3 loop: CATSRIPSDSSYNEQFF. For the CDR3, the DNA is TGTGCCACCAGCAGGATTCCTAGCGACAGCTCCTACAATGAGCAGTTCTTC.

This chain links TRBV5-5 with TRBJ1-2, with TRBD1 as a possible D gene (6 bases). The V end was cut by 5 bases, the J end by 4 bases, with 12 bases between. This CDR3 is built from 13 residues. Germline assignment: CDR1 SGHKS and CDR2 YYEKEE (reference sequence). In DNA form, the CDR3 reads TGTGCCAGCAGACCACAGGGTTCCTATGGCTACACCTTC. Its protein product is CASRPQGSYGYTF. Full variable domain (rest looked up from reference TRBV5-5 and TRBJ1-2): DAGVTQSPTHLIKTRGQQVTLRCSPISGHKSVSWYQQVLGQGPQFIFQYYEKEERGRGNFPDRFSARQFPNYSSELNVNALLLGDSALYLCASRPQGSYGYTFGSGTRLTVV.

This clone appeared once. The V gene is TRBV19, the J gene TRBJ2-1; D is possibly TRBD2 (5 bases). The CDR3 has 17 amino acids. In germline, CDR1 is LNHDA, CDR2 SQIVND (reference sequence). Trimming pared 1 base from V and 4 bases from J, leaving 17 bases between. Here the CDR3 DNA reads TGTGCCAGTAGTATAGTGTGGGCCGGAGGTGGGTACAATGAGCAGTTCTTC. The encoded protein is CASSIVWAGGGYNEQFF.

In its sample, this clone was seen once. The chain links TRBV7-2 to TRBJ1-1; possibly TRBD1 for D (6 bases). Germline V lookup: CDR1 SGHTA, CDR2 FQGNSA. V was trimmed by 2 bases and J by 2 bases, leaving 15 bases between them. The CDR3 consists of 16 residues. For the CDR3, the DNA is TGTGCCAGCAGCTTATGGGGGGGCGAGGGTAACACTGAAGCTTTCTTT. It encodes CASSLWGGEGNTEAFF.

The V call is TRBV9, the J call TRBJ1-2, with D uncertain. CDR3 length equals 15 residues. Germline CDR1 and CDR2: SGDLS and YYNGEE. The ends were cut back, 0 bases at V and 2 bases at J, with 11 bases in the middle. The CDR3 DNA reads TGTGCCAGCAGCGTAGCAGAGACGGTGAACTATGGCTACACCTTC. As protein: CASSVAETVNYGYTF.

The genes are TRBV6-1 and TRBJ1-6, with D perhaps TRBD1 (6 bases). From germline, CDR1 is MNHNS and CDR2 SASEGT. Trimming took off 5 bases at V and 8 bases at J, with 13 bases between the two ends. This CDR3 is 14 amino acids long. CDR3 coding DNA: TGTGCCAGCAGTTCCCAGGGGTCCGATTCACCCCTCCACTTT. This translates into CASSSQGSDSPLHF.

CDR3 in amino acids: CATKNGQNEQFF. The CDR3 DNA reads as TGTGCCACCAAAAACGGACAGAATGAGCAGTTCTTC. The rearrangement joins TRBV15 to TRBJ2-1, with a weak D call TRBD1 (6 bases). With 7 bases removed from V and 7 bases from J, the gap between germline ends came to 11 bases. CDR3 length equals 12 residues. From germline, CDR1 is LNHNV and CDR2 YYDKDF (reference sequence).

This chain links TRBV5-1 with TRBJ1-2; no reliable D call. V was clipped by 3 bases and J by 4 bases, with 13 bases between them. The germline gives CDR1 SGHRS, CDR2 YFSETQ. The CDR3 has 14 amino acids. The CDR3 is CASSSDSKVYGYTF. CDR3 nucleotides: TGCGCCAGCAGCTCCGATAGTAAGGTCTATGGCTACACCTTC. Full variable domain (outside the CDR3, taken from reference TRBV5-1 and TRBJ1-2): KAGVTQTPRYLIKTRGQQVTLSCSPISGHRSVSWYQQTPGQGLQFLFEYFSETQRNKGNFPGRFSGRQFSNSRSEMNVSTLELGDSALYLCASSSDSKVYGYTFGSGTRLTVV.

The rearrangement uses TRBV27 and TRBJ1-1; 7 bases align to TRBD1. The germline gives CDR1 MNHEY, CDR2 SMNVEV (reference sequence). CDR3 length equals 14 residues. Trimming cost V 2 bases and J 3 bases; bases outside gene matches: 3. The CDR3 DNA reads TGTGCCAGCAGTTTACCCGGGACAGACACTGAAGCTTTCTTT. This encodes CASSLPGTDTEAFF.

The chain combines TRBV28 with TRBJ2-7; D is possibly TRBD2 (5 bases). Germline values: CDR1 MDHEN, CDR2 SYDVKM. This CDR3 is built from 15 residues. Trimming pared 5 bases from V and 3 bases from J, leaving 17 bases between. The CDR3 reads CASSGRGQASYEQYF. For the CDR3, the DNA is TGTGCCAGCAGTGGGCGAGGGCAGGCTAGCTACGAGCAGTACTTC.

The gene calls are TRBV5-6 and TRBJ2-5, with D maybe TRBD2 (5 bases). CDR1 is SGHDT and CDR2 is YYEEEE in the germline V gene. The CDR3 loop spans 16 amino acids. The V end lost 3 bases, the J end lost 5 bases, and 20 bases lay between the germline ends. In nucleotides, the CDR3 is TGTGCCAGCAGCTACCCAACGGGAACCTTACTGGAGACCCAGTACTTC. Protein: CASSYPTGTLLETQYF.